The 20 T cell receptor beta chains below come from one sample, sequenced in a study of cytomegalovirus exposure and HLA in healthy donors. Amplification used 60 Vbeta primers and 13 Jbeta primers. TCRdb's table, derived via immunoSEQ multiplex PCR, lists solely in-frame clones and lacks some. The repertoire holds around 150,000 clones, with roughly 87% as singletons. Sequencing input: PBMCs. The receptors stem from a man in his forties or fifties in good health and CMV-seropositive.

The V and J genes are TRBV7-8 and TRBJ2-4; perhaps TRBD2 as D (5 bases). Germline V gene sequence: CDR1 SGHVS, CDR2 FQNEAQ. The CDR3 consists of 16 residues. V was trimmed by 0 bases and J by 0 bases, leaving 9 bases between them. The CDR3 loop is CASSLAREGAKNIQYF. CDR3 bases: TGTGCCAGCAGCTTAGCGCGCGAGGGAGCCAAAAACATTCAGTACTTC.

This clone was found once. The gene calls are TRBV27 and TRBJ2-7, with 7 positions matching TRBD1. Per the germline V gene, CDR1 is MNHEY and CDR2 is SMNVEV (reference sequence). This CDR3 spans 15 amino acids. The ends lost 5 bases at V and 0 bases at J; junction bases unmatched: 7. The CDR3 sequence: CASSSSTGDSYEQYF. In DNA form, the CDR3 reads TGTGCCAGCAGTAGCTCTACAGGGGACTCCTACGAGCAGTACTTC.

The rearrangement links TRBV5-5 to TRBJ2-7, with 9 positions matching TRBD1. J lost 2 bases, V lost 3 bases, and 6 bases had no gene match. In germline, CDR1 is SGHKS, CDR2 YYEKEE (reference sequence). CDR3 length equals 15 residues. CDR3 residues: CASSSGGQGAYEQYF. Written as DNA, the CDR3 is TGTGCCAGCAGCTCCGGGGGACAGGGAGCCTACGAGCAGTACTTC.

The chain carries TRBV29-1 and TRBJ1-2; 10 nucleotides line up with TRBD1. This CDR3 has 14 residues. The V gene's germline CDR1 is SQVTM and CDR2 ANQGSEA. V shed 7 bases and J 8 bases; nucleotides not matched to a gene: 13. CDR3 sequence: CSANYYDRGQGYTF. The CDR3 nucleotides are TGCAGCGCAAACTACTACGACAGGGGGCAGGGCTACACCTTC.

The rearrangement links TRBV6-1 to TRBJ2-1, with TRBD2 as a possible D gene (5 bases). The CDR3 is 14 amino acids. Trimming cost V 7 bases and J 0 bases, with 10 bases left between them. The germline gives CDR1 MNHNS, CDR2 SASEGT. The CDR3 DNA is TGTGCCAGCACCAGCGGCTACTCCTACAATGAGCAGTTCTTC. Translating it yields CASTSGYSYNEQFF.

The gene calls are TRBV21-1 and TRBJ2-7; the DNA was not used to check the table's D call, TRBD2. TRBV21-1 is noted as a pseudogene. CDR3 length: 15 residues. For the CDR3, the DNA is TGTGCCAGCAGCGAAAAGGGACTCCTGACCTACGAGCAGTACTTC. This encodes CASSEKGLLTYEQYF.

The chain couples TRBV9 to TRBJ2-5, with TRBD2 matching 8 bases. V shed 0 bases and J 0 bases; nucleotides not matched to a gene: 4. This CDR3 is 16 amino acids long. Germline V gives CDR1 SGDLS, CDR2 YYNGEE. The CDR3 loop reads CASSVGAGGYQETQYF. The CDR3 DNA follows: TGTGCCAGCAGCGTAGGCGCGGGGGGTTACCAAGAGACCCAGTACTTC.

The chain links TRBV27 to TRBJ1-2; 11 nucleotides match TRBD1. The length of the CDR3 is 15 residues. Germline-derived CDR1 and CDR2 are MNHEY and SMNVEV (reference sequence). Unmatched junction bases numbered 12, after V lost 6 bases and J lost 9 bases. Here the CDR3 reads CASRLRTGGDFRYTF. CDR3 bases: TGTGCCAGCAGATTGAGGACAGGGGGCGATTTTCGCTACACCTTC.

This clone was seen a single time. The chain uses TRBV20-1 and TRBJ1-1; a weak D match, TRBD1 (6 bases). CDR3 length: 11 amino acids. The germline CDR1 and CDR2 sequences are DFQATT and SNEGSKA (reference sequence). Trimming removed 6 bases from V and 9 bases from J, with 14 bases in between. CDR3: CSAETGFKAFF. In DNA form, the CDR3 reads TGCAGTGCGGAAACAGGGTTTAAAGCTTTCTTT.

CDR3 in DNA: TGTGCCAGCGGGGGGACAGGGATAGGCTATGGCTACACCTTC. Translating gives CASGGTGIGYGYTF. This chain links TRBV28 with TRBJ1-2, with TRBD1 identical over 9 bases. V lost 8 bases and J lost 4; bases outside the gene matches: 8. In germline, CDR1 is MDHEN, CDR2 SYDVKM. There are 14 residues in the CDR3.

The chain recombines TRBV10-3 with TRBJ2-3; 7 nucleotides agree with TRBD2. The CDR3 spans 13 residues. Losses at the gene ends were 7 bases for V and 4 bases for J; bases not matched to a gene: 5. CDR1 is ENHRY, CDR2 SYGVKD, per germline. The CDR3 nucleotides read TGTGCCATCAATAGCGGGTCACCAGATACGCAGTATTTT. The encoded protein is CAINSGSPDTQYF.

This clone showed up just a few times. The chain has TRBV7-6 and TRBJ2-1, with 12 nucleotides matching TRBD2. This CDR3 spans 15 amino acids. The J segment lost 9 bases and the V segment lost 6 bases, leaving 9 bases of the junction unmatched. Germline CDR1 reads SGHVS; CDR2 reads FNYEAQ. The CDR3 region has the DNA TGTGCCAGCAGGCCTTCTAGCGGGGGGGCCTCTGAGCAGTTCTTC. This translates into CASRPSSGGASEQFF.

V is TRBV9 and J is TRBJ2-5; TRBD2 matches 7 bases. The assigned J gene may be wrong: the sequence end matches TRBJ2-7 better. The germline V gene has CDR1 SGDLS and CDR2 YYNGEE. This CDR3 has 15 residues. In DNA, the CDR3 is TGTGCCAGCAGCGCGGGGCCGGGAGGAAGCAACGAGCAGTACTTC. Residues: CASSAGPGGSNEQYF.

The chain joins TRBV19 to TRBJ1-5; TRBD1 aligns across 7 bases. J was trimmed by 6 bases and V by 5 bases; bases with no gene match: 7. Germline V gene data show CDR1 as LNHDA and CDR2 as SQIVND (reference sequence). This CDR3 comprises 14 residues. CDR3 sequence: CASSSDRDGQPQHF. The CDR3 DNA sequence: TGTGCCAGTAGTTCCGACAGGGACGGTCAGCCCCAGCATTTT.

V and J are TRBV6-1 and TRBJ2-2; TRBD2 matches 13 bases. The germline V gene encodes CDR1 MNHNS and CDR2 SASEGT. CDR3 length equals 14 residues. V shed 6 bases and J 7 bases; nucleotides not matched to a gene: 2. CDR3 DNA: TGTGCCAGCAGGGGACTAGCGGGATTCGGGGAGCTGTTTTTT. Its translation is CASRGLAGFGELFF.

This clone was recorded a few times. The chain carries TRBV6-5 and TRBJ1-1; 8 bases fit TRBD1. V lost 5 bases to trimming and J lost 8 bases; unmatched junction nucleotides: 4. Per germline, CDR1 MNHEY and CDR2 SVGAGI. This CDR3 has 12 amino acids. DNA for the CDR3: TGTGCCAGCAGTGACAGGGGCGGAGAAGCTTTCTTT. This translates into CASSDRGGEAFF.

In DNA, the CDR3 is TGCAGCGTTGAACGGGCAGCGGGGAGGGAAGAGACCCAGTACTTC. This translates into CSVERAAGREETQYF. The chain combines TRBV29-1 with TRBJ2-5; TRBD2 aligns across 7 bases. In germline, CDR1 is SQVTM, CDR2 ANQGSEA. The CDR3 is made up of 15 amino acids. The junction had 9 bases not matched to a gene; V was cut back by 2 bases and J by 3 bases.

The CDR3 is CASSLEGTGREQYF. CDR3 nucleotides: TGTGCCAGCAGCTTAGAAGGGACAGGGAGGGAGCAGTACTTC. This chain links TRBV7-9 with TRBJ2-7; TRBD1 matches at 9 bases. The CDR3 has 14 residues. V gave up 1 base and J gave up 7 bases; unmatched junction bases: 5. Germline V gene data show CDR1 as SEHNR and CDR2 as FQNEAQ (reference sequence).

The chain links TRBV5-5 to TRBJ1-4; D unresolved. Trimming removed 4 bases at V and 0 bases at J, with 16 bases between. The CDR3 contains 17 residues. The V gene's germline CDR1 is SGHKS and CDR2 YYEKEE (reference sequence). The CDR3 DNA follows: TGTGCCAGCAGCCCTACCTCAATTCCTGCAACTAATGAAAAACTGTTTTTT. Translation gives CASSPTSIPATNEKLFF. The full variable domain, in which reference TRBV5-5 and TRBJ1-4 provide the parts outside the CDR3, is DAGVTQSPTHLIKTRGQQVTLRCSPISGHKSVSWYQQVLGQGPQFIFQYYEKEERGRGNFPDRFSARQFPNYSSELNVNALLLGDSALYLCASSPTSIPATNEKLFFGSGTQLSVL.

Written as DNA, the CDR3 is TGTGCCAGCAGCCCGACTAGCGGGAGAGTGGTTGAGCAGTTCTTC. This sequence encodes CASSPTSGRVVEQFF. V gene TRBV9 combines with J gene TRBJ2-1; TRBD2 agrees at 12 bases. CDR1 and CDR2 (germline): SGDLS, YYNGEE. The CDR3 spans 15 residues. J gave up 9 bases and V 4 bases, and 8 bases lay outside the gene matches. The whole variable domain, filled in from reference TRBV9 and TRBJ2-1, reads DSGVTQTPKHLITATGQRVTLRCSPRSGDLSVYWYQQSLDQGLQFLIQYYNGEERAKGNILERFSAQQFPDLHSELNLSSLELGDSALYFCASSPTSGRVVEQFFGPGTRLTVL.